This TCR beta chain was documented in a study of blood T cell repertoires in COVID-19. On the study more broadly: Cohort 3 donors counted as recovered after two negative PCRs, clearance, or resolved symptoms. Spain, Italy and the United States supplied samples that represented acute and convalescent COVID-19.

Trimming left V 5 bases short and J 8 bases short, with 21 bases between. Germline CDR1 reads MNHEY; CDR2 reads SMNVEV (reference sequence). CDR3 length: 15 amino acids. As processed by the authors: How many nucleated cells were present was estimated from reference gene primer amplification. Profiling relied on immunoSEQ multiplex PCR, and the TCRdb table lists in-frame clones only, not all of them. That table gives V, J and clone size, and the DNA gave D and trimming. Of around 190,000 clones in the sample, 85% to 90% are singletons; the top ten hold around 23%. Recruits, aged about 18 to 90 years, lived in 24 US areas.

The rearrangement joins TRBV27 to TRBJ1-2; D is possibly TRBD1 (6 bases). This clonotype was sampled from a woman in her thirties or forties in a cohort exposed to, infected with or recovered from COVID-19 (not recorded which). Sequenced sample: PBMCs or T cells enriched from blood (not recorded which). In DNA form, the CDR3 reads TGTGCCAGCAGTCTCCACTTGACAGGTCAAGAAGGCTACACCTTC. Its protein is CASSLHLTGQEGYTF.